This TCR beta chain was obtained from a study of blood T cell repertoires in COVID-19. Whole-study context: Acute-phase and convalescent COVID-19 samples originated in the United States, Italy and Spain. Sample material is recorded as cDNA or gDNA derived from T cells, B-cell-depleted T cells, or PBMCs.

V lost 4 bases and J lost 4; bases outside the gene matches: 12. CDR3 length: 16 amino acids. Germline V gene lookup returns CDR1 MNHEY and CDR2 SMNVEV (reference sequence). Authors' methods: For nucleated cells, counts were estimated from reference gene primer amplification. The repertoire was sequenced with immunoSEQ multiplex PCR; TCRdb's copy has only in-frame clones and lacks some. Clonal size and the V and J genes are those of that table, whereas D and trimming came from the DNA. The profile covers under 150,000 clones, with 80% to 85% appearing a single time and approximately 3.9% taken by the ten largest.

The sequencing sample was made of peripheral blood. The chain uses TRBV27 and TRBJ2-7; 8 bases are shared with TRBD2. The clonotype originates from a woman aged 60 to 75 with acute or convalescent COVID-19. This CDR3 reads CASSSKAGVISYEQYF. DNA for the CDR3: TGTGCCAGCAGTTCTAAAGCGGGAGTAATCAGTTACGAGCAGTACTTC.